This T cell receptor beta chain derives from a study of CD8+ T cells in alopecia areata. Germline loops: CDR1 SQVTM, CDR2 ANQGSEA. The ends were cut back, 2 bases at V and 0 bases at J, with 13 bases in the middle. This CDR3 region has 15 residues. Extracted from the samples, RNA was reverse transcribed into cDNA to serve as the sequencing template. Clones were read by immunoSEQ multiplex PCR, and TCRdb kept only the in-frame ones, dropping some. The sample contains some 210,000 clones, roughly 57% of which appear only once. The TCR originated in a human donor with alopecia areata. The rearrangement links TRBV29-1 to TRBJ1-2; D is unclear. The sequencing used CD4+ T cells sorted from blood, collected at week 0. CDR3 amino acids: CSVEIGEVPNYGYTF. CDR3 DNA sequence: TGCAGCGTTGAAATCGGAGAAGTCCCTAACTATGGCTACACCTTC.